This TCR beta chain was identified in a study of cytomegalovirus exposure and HLA in healthy donors. About the study: Falling in the Caucasian-associated ancestry cluster were 81% of about 400 genotyped donors. Findings and caveats of the study: The study reported that TCR beta sequences accurately predicted HLA-A and HLA-B alleles in most subjects. As confirmed in vitro, a few CMV-associated chains were specific for CMV antigens. Many donors shared some public TCRs, even though most TCR sequences were rare.

The PCR ran on 60 Vbeta and 13 Jbeta primers. Clones were read by immunoSEQ multiplex PCR, and TCRdb kept only the in-frame ones, dropping some. The profile shows about 200,000 clones, approximately 79% of them singletons. For this clone: Its antigen remains unknown.

The sequence derives from a man aged 45-60 years in good health and CMV-seronegative. Sequenced: PBMCs.

In DNA form, the CDR3 reads TGCGCCAGCAGTCCAAACAGGGACTATGGCTACACCTTC. Translating it yields CASSPNRDYGYTF. V is TRBV10-1 and J is TRBJ1-2, with D possibly matching TRBD1 (6 bases). Looked up from germline, CDR1 is WNHNN and CDR2 is SYGVQD (reference sequence). This CDR3 comprises 13 residues. The V end was cut by 5 bases, the J end by 3 bases, with 10 bases between.